This TCR beta chain derives from a study of TIL therapy for anti-PD-1-resistant metastatic lung cancer. Overall study: Median tumor mutation burden was more than 1.4 mutations per megabase.

Time point specified: pre-treatment sample, taken before nivolumab and TIL therapy. The V gene's germline CDR1 is MNHNS and CDR2 SASEGT. Trimming took off 6 bases at V and 3 bases at J, with 12 bases between the two ends. This CDR3 comprises 14 residues. The immunoSEQ assay was v3. Sequencing used immunoSEQ multiplex PCR; TCRdb keeps in-frame clones, though not all of them. The sample carries 30,000 to 45,000 clones, 70% to 75% recorded once. The chain combines TRBV6-1 with TRBJ2-4; D ambiguous. The sample consisted of blood, taken at baseline. The receptor was derived from a person aged 25-79 years with non-small cell lung cancer. This CDR3 reads CASRAILGKNIQYF. The CDR3 nucleotides read TGTGCCAGCAGGGCTATATTAGGCAAAAACATTCAGTACTTC.